This T cell receptor beta chain was sequenced for a study of cytomegalovirus exposure and HLA in healthy donors. Overall study: A data release that came early held roughly 85 million unique TCRs from HLA-typed donors.

Everyone who donated was a healthy bone marrow donor. The V gene end was trimmed by 5 bases and the J gene end by 6 bases; junction bases not matched to a gene: 11. The CDR3 loop spans 15 amino acids. CDR1 is SEHNR and CDR2 is FQNEAQ in the germline V gene (reference sequence). 13 Jbeta primers and 60 Vbeta primers were used for the PCR. How the authors handled the data: Later work found 80 million or so unique TCR beta chains, with 9.5 million to 12 million shared. Method: immunoSEQ multiplex PCR; TCRdb's copy keeps in-frame clones and lacks some. V, J and clone size reflect that table, while D and trimming were determined from the DNA. The table shows 85,000 to 130,000 clones, with 9.5% to 13% occurring only once.

The sequenced sample was PBMCs. The receptor's source is a man aged 35 to 55 in good health and CMV-seropositive. V gene TRBV7-9 combines with J gene TRBJ2-5; 8 nucleotides agree with TRBD2. The CDR3 sequence is CASSRGGRVGKTQYF. The DNA of the CDR3 is TGTGCCAGCAGCCGGGGGGGACGGGTGGGAAAGACCCAGTACTTC. The complete variable domain, with remaining parts taken from reference TRBV7-9 and TRBJ2-5, reads DTGVSQNPRHKITKRGQNVTFRCDPISEHNRLYWYRQTLGQGPEFLTYFQNEAQLEKSRLLSDRFSAERPKGSFSTLEIQRTEQGDSAMYLCASSRGGRVGKTQYFGPGTRLLVL.